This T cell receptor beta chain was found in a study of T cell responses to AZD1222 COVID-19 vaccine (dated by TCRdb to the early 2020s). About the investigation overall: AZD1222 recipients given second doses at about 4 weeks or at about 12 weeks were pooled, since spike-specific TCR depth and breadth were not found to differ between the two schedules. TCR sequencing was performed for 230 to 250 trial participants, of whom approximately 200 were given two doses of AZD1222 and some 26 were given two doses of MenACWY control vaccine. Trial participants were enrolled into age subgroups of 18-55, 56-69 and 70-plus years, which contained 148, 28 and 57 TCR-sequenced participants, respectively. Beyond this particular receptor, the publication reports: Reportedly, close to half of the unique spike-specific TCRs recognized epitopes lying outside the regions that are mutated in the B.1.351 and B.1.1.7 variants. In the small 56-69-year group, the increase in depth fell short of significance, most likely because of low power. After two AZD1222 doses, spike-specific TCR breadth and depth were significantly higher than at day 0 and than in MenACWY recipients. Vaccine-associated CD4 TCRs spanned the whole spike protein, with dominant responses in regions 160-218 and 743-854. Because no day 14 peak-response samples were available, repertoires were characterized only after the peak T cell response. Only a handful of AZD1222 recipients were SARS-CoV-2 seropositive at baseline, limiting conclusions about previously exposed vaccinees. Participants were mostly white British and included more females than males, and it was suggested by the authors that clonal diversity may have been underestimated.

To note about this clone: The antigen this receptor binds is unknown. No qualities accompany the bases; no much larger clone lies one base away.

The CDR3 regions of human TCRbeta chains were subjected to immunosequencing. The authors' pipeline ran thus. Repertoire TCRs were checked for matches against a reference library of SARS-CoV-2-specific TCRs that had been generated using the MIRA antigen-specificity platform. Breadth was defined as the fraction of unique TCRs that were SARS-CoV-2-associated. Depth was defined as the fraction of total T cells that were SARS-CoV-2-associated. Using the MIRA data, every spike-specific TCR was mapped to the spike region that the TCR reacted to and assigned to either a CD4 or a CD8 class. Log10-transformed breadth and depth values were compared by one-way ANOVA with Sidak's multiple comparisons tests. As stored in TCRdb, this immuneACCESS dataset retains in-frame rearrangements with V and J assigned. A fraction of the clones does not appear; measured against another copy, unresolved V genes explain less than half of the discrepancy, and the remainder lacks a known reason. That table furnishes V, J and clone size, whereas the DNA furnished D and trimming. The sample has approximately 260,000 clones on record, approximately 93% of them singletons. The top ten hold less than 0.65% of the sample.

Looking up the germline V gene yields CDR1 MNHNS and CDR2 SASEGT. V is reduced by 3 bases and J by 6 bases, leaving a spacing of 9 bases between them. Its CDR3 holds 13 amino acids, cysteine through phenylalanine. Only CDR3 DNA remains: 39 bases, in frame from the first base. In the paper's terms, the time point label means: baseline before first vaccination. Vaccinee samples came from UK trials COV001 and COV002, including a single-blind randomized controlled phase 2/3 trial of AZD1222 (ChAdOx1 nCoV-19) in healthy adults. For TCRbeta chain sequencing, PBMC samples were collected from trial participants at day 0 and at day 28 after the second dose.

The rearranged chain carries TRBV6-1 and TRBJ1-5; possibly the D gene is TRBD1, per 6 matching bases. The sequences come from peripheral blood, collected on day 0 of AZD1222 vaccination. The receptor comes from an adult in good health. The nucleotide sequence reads TGTGCCAGCAGTGAGCAGGGGCTTCAGCCCCAGCATTTT. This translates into CASSEQGLQPQHF.